This T cell receptor (beta chain) comes out of a study of radiation and T cells in renal cell carcinoma. The repertoire was sequenced with immunoSEQ multiplex PCR; TCRdb's copy has only in-frame clones and lacks some. Altogether about 60,000 clones are present, around 77% being singletons, with the ten largest covering 6.5% to 8%. Germline CDR1 reads SGHRS; CDR2 reads YFSETQ. Trimming pared 4 bases from V and 5 bases from J, leaving 9 bases between. The CDR3 sequence is 12 residues long. Remarks on this clone: Its antigen is unidentified.

The time point is: blood 2 weeks post-SBRT. The treatment is: 15 Gy SBRT to primary tumor, nephrectomy 4 weeks later. Study observations and caveats: In blood, top tumor clones expanded by 2 weeks, shrinking by 4.

The chain employs TRBV5-1 and TRBJ1-2; D is possibly TRBD1 (5 bases). The specimen was blood, collected from a patient whose treatment included radiotherapy and nephrectomy. The sequence derives from a man aged 60 to 69 with renal cell carcinoma. CDR3 nucleotides: TGCGCCAGCAGCGACCGACAGTATGGCTACACCTTC. As protein: CASSDRQYGYTF.